The 6 T cell receptor beta chains given below trace back to one sample, sequenced in a study of beta chain features in type 1 diabetes. General study points: Shorter TCRB CDR3s, moderately but significantly so, marked every one of the four CD4+ subsets in Type 1 diabetes patients.

These TCRs' antigens remain unknown. Sequencing targeted expressed TCRB transcripts, as all isolated RNA had been reverse transcribed. Measured with immunoSEQ multiplex PCR; TCRdb has only the in-frame clones, and not every one. The table lists about 710,000 clones, over 12% of them singletons, with just under 0.04% in the top ten. The sample taken for sequencing was naive CD4+ T cells from blood. The receptors were sampled from a man aged 18 to 29 with type 1 diabetes.

This clone turned up a few times. The V and J genes are TRBV10-3 and TRBJ1-1; possibly TRBD1 for D (5 bases). This CDR3 comprises 17 residues. With 3 bases removed from V and 0 bases from J, the gap between germline ends came to 17 bases. Germline CDR1 and CDR2: ENHRY and SYGVKD. CDR3 DNA: TGTGCCATCAGTGACCCCCAAGGGACGGACGTGAACACTGAAGCTTTCTTT. Amino acids: CAISDPQGTDVNTEAFF.

V usage is TRBV7-3 and J usage is TRBJ2-7; tentatively, D is TRBD1 or TRBD2 (5 bases each). There are 13 residues in the CDR3. CDR1 SGHTA and CDR2 FQGTGA come from the germline V gene. CDR3 protein: CTHERGGSYEQYF. The CDR3 region has the DNA TGTACTCACGAACGGGGCGGAAGCTACGAGCAGTACTTC.

The chain links TRBV5-6 to TRBJ2-6, with D hard to call. The CDR3 consists of 14 residues. Trimming removed 4 bases from V and 0 bases from J, with 5 bases in between. Germline CDR1 SGHDT, CDR2 YYEEEE. In DNA form, the CDR3 reads TGTGCCAGCAGCCCAAGCTCTGGGGCCAACGTCCTGACTTTC. Protein product: CASSPSSGANVLTF.

The V gene is TRBV9, the J gene TRBJ1-1; D is unresolved. The CDR3 sequence is 14 residues long. V was pared by 0 bases and J by 0 bases, with 6 bases between. Germline V gene lookup returns CDR1 SGDLS and CDR2 YYNGEE. DNA for the CDR3: TGTGCCAGCAGCGTAGGGCTTATGAACACTGAAGCTTTCTTT. Translated: CASSVGLMNTEAFF.

CDR3 in DNA: TGTGCCAGCAGTGAATTTCCACTGAACTATGGCTACACCTTC. This gives the protein CASSEFPLNYGYTF. The rearrangement joins TRBV25-1 to TRBJ1-2; D is undetermined. The V and J ends lost 1 base and 2 bases respectively, with 8 bases between them. This CDR3 contains 14 residues. Germline-derived CDR1 and CDR2 are MGHDK and SYGVNS.

This clone was observed a few times. The V gene is TRBV27, the J gene TRBJ2-1; unclear D gene. Looked up from germline, CDR1 is MNHEY and CDR2 is SMNVEV (reference sequence). The V gene lost 2 bases and the J gene lost 0 bases, with 8 bases spanning the gap. The CDR3 loop spans 15 amino acids. CDR3 sequence reads: CASSLEFSSYNEQFF. The DNA of the CDR3 is TGTGCCAGCAGTTTAGAGTTTAGCTCCTACAATGAGCAGTTCTTC.